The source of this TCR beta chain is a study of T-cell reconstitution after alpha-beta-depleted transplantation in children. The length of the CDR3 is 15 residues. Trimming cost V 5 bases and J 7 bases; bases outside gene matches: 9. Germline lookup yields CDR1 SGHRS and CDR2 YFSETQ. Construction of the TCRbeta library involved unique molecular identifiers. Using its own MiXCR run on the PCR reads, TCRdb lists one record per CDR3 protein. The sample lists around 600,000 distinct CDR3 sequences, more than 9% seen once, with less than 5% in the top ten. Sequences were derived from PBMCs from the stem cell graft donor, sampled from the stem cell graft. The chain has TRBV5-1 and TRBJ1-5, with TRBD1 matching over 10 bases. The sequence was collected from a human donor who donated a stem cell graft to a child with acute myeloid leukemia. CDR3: CASRLGADRGQPQHF. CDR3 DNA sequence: TGCGCCAGCAGGCTGGGGGCGGACAGGGGGCAGCCCCAGCATTTT.